Sequencing of this T cell receptor (beta chain) was carried out in a study of shared clonotypes between healthy human individuals. Overall study context: Every donor yielded three CD4 naive, three CD4 memory, two CD8 naive and one CD8 memory plate.

For this clone: Antigen: not known.

Whole-study findings and limits: Among a handful of donors, about 5% of naive CD4 clonotypes were found in common.

The CDR3 has 16 amino acids. Donors comprised healthy HIV-negative adults lacking recent acute infections or vaccinations. Using immunoSEQ multiplex PCR, the repertoire was profiled, and TCRdb retains in-frame clones only, with some absent. The sample carries fewer than 3 million clones, about 90% recorded once. Sequencing input: naive CD4+ T cells from PBMCs. Noted subset: CD45RA+ positively selected. The receptor was isolated from a man aged 18 to 35 in good health. Some clones in this sample may be carry-over from other donors' samples. The gene calls are TRBV1 and TRBJ1-5. TRBV1 is a pseudogene locus. The CDR3 sequence: CTSSQDPPPGGQPQHF. CDR3 coding DNA: TGCACCAGCAGCCAAGATCCCCCCCCCGGGGGCCAGCCCCAGCATTTT.